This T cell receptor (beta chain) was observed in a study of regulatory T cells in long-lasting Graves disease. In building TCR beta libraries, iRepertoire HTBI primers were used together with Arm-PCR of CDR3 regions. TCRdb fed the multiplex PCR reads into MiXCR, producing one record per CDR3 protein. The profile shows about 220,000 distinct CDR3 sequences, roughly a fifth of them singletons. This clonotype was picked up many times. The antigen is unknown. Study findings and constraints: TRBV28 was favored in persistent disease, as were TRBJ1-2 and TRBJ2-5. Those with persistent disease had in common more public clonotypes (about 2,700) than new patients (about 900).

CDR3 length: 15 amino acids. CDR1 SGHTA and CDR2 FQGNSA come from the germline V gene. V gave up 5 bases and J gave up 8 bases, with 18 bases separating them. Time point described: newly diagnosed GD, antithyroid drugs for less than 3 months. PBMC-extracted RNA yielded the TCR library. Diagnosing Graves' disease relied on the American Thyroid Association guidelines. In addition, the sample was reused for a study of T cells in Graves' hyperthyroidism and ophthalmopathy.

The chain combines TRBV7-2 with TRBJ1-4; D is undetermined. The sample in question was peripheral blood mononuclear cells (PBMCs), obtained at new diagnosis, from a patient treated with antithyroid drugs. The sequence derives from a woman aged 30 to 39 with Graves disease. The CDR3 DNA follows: TGTGCCAGCAGCCCACAGAGGGCCAGTCAAGAAAAACTGTTTTTT. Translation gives CASSPQRASQEKLFF.